A selection of T cell receptor beta chains follows, all from one sample in a study of shared clonotypes between healthy human individuals. Measured with immunoSEQ multiplex PCR; TCRdb has only the in-frame clones, and not every one. The sample records approximately 2.3 million clones, 93% being singletons. Sequenced material: naive CD4+ T cells from PBMCs. Receptor source: a man aged 18 to 35 in good health. Some clones in this sample may be carry-over from other donors' samples. Both conserved end residues are part of each CDR3. D genes are given only for firm matches.

d_gene: NA; v_gene: TRBV11-2; CDR3aa: CASSWDHGIYEQYF
d_gene: NA; v_gene: TRBV7-2; CDR3aa: CASSLADSRYTF
d_gene: TRBD1; v_gene: TRBV29-1; CDR3aa: CSTGQGATEAFF
d_gene: NA; v_gene: TRBV5-1; CDR3aa: CASSLRTQGASGELFF
d_gene: NA; v_gene: TRBV29-1; CDR3aa: CSVLSGTPNSPLHF
d_gene: TRBD1; v_gene: TRBV4-2; CDR3aa: CASSLDRGTYEQYF
d_gene: NA; v_gene: TRBV11-2; CDR3aa: CASSARRSGVSSYEQYF
d_gene: TRBD1; v_gene: TRBV11-2; CDR3aa: CASSLTGTNEKLFF
d_gene: TRBD1; v_gene: TRBV9; CDR3aa: CASSAIYRGLSYEQYF
d_gene: NA; v_gene: TRBV5-4; CDR3aa: CASSLDGGTLALNEQYF
d_gene: TRBD1; v_gene: TRBV4-1; CDR3aa: CASSRSWGQLYEQYF
d_gene: NA; v_gene: TRBV28; CDR3aa: CASSLGGLGRQETQYF
d_gene: TRBD1; v_gene: TRBV20-1; CDR3aa: CSAPRGFEQFF
d_gene: NA; v_gene: TRBV6-6; CDR3aa: CASSYDPSGNTIYF
d_gene: NA; v_gene: TRBV5-5; CDR3aa: CASSLVSLANTEAFF
d_gene: NA; v_gene: TRBV28; CDR3aa: CASSSSRGGYGYTF
d_gene: NA; v_gene: TRBV5-5; CDR3aa: CASSLALGPSNQPQHF
d_gene: TRBD2; v_gene: TRBV5-1; CDR3aa: CASSWGLNSGSTDTQYF
d_gene: NA; v_gene: TRBV6-5; CDR3aa: CASSTAEGAYEQYF
d_gene: TRBD1; v_gene: TRBV7-9; CDR3aa: CASSLSGSGTGGFWQYF
d_gene: TRBD2; v_gene: TRBV29-1; CDR3aa: CSVELPGGDKYADTQYF
d_gene: TRBD1; v_gene: TRBV4-3; CDR3aa: CASSQRQGLSYEQYF
d_gene: NA; v_gene: TRBV18; CDR3aa: CASSPPGRQETQYF
d_gene: NA; v_gene: TRBV4-1; CDR3aa: CASSQTGLQETQYF
d_gene: NA; v_gene: TRBV5-6; CDR3aa: CASSLYFGTHEGETQYF
d_gene: NA; v_gene: TRBV18; CDR3aa: CASSPPNEVNEQFF
d_gene: NA; v_gene: TRBV2; CDR3aa: CASSEAHLYLGGELFF
d_gene: NA; v_gene: TRBV28; CDR3aa: CASSRDWDDEQYF